Described below is a single TCR beta chain sequence and its context. Its antigen remains undetermined. Base qualities are missing; no much larger clone stands one base away. The donors were healthy, HIV-negative adults who had no recently reported acute infections or vaccinations. All donors were Caucasian adults living in Nashville, Tennessee, USA. CD4+ T cells were enriched through magnetic negative selection, after which naive cells were positively selected on CD45RA and the remaining negative fraction served as the memory subset. Blood was collected by leukapheresis, and PBMCs were isolated by Ficoll-Histopaque density gradient centrifugation and then cryopreserved in liquid nitrogen vapor phase. Analytical flow cytometry was used to check the purity and quantity of each magnetically sorted T cell population. Genomic DNA was isolated from every sorted fraction and measured by UV absorbance on a Nanodrop 2000c.

The entry originates in a study of shared clonotypes between healthy human individuals (dated by TCRdb to the early 2020s). For context, the study as a whole: The cohort comprised a couple of women and a few men aged 18 to 49 years. Per donor, three plates each were used for CD4 naive and CD4 memory, two for CD8 naive, and one for CD8 memory. The study deeply sequenced blood TCR repertoires of roughly five healthy adults to estimate repertoire size and the extent of clonotype sharing between individuals. To increase sequencing depth and limit assay-specific biases, TCR repertoire library preparation and sequencing were carried out by different laboratories using diverse techniques. Each donor's leukapheresis produced roughly between about 0.8 and 8.9 billion PBMCs.

Looking up the germline V gene (reference sequence) yields CDR1 LNHDA and CDR2 SQIVND. The CDR3 spans 15 residues, from the cysteine through the phenylalanine. Only CDR3 DNA remains: 45 bases, in frame from the first base. The germline ends are 10 bases apart after V is trimmed by 1 base and J by 2 bases. Results the study describes overall, beyond this receptor: Based on pairwise subsampling, the degree of clonotype sharing among donors was expected to be affected by sequencing depth. Naive subsets generally had larger estimated clonotype richness than memory subsets. Because the study included a small number of donors, the genetic and exposure-history diversity represented was limited. About 5% of naive CD4, roughly 3.6% of naive CD8, about 2.4% of memory CD4, and less than 0.45% of memory CD8 clonotypes were shared across a few donors. Rarefaction of sorted-subset datasets indicated incomplete sequencing despite the large sequencing depth. Clonotypes shared by all four sorted-subset donors showed higher generation probabilities than non-shared clonotypes. Sampling was restricted to blood, and TCR repertoires in tissue are likely to differ from TCR repertoires in blood.

Using the deep immunoSEQ assay, multiplex PCR amplified TCR CDR3 regions from genomic DNA. Genomic DNA extracted from each cell subset was distributed evenly over all wells of several immunoSEQ 96-well plates, and each plate served as one replicate. For sorted subsets, around 200 ng genomic DNA, equal to about 30,000 T cell genomes, was loaded into each replicate PCR. The purified libraries were quantified using a Qubit 3.0 fluorometer, sized with a Bioanalyzer 2100, and then quantified again using the KAPA Library Quantification kit. Each immunoSEQ 96-well plate was sequenced on its own single-read 150-cycle Illumina NextSeq 550 flow cell. Regarding the original processing steps: The immunoSEQ output contained only junctional sequences without quality scores, so filtering could not match that applied to full-length reads. To assign V/J genes and CDR3, sequences were annotated against IMGT germline references using PyIR, a Python wrapper for IgBLAST v1.9. Reads were filtered out if the reads had weak V/J assignments (E-value above 1e-6), no CDR3, stop codons, out-of-frame junctions, or ambiguous translated residues. V3J clonotypes were defined as sequences sharing the same inferred V gene, J gene, and CDR3 amino acid sequence. Percentage overlap between repertoires was computed as shared unique clonotypes divided by the size of the smaller repertoire. RTK rarefaction, the Chao1 estimator, and Recon v2.1 estimates of unobserved clonotypes were used to assess repertoire richness. For all TCRbeta clonotypes obtained by the gDNA method from a handful of donors, generation probabilities were computed with OLGA. TCRdb took this table from immuneACCESS and kept in-frame rearrangements with V and J called. Such tables lack part of the clones; where checked against another copy, unresolved V genes explain under half of the gap, and the rest is unexplained. From that table come the V and J calls and clone size; the DNA was used to work out D and trimming. The sample table holds over 2 million clones, of which around 93% were seen once. Together, the top ten hold 0.3% to 0.45% of the sample.

Here the chain combines TRBV19 and TRBJ2-3; TRBD2 is possibly the D segment (5 matching bases). Sequenced material: naive CD4+ T cells from PBMCs. Reading the label with the study, this specimen's cell subset or site is: CD45RA+ positively selected. This clonotype was obtained from a man aged 18 to 30 in good health. Some clones in this sample may be carry-over from other donors' samples. The DNA reads TGTGCCAGTAGTATAGGAGGCGGACTCACAGATACGCAGTATTTT. Its protein is CASSIGGGLTDTQYF.